One and the same sample provided the 30 T cell receptor beta chains below, sequenced in a study of shared clonotypes between healthy human individuals. Sequencing was performed with immunoSEQ multiplex PCR; in TCRdb, only in-frame clones are kept and a portion is missing. The sample has more than 1.2 million clones; just under 99% are singletons. Sequenced: naive CD4+ T cells sorted from blood. Stated subset: CD45RA+ positively selected. These receptor sequences come from a man aged 25-40 years in good health.

The chain employs TRBV14 and TRBJ1-1, with 7 bases fitting TRBD1. The trim removed 1 base at V and 4 bases at J, leaving 6 bases unmatched. The CDR3 spans 15 residues. Per the germline V gene, CDR1 is SGHDN and CDR2 is FVKESK. The CDR3 nucleotides are TGTGCCAGCAGCCAAGTAAGGGGGCACGGCACTGAAGCTTTCTTT. Protein product: CASSQVRGHGTEAFF. The full variable domain, completed using reference TRBV14 and TRBJ1-1, is EAGVTQFPSHSVIEKGQTVTLRCDPISGHDNLYWYRRVMGKEIKFLLHFVKESKQDESGMPNNRFLAERTGGTYSTLKVQPAELEDSGVYFCASSQVRGHGTEAFFGQGTRLTVV.

As regards this clone: This same CDR3 is encoded by further DNA sequences in the sample. The V call is TRBV30, the J call TRBJ1-5, with D possibly being TRBD1 (5 bases). CDR3 length equals 14 residues. Germline CDR1 and CDR2: GTSNPN and SVGIG (reference sequence). V was clipped by 0 bases and J by 1 base, with 7 bases between them. CDR3 DNA: TGTGCCTGGAGTGTAAGGGGAAGCAATCAGCCCCAGCATTTT. It codes for CAWSVRGSNQPQHF.

The chain carries TRBV27 and TRBJ2-7; perhaps TRBD1 as D (6 bases). With 8 bases removed from V and 2 bases from J, the gap between germline ends came to 16 bases. CDR1 is MNHEY and CDR2 is SMNVEV in the germline V gene (reference sequence). The CDR3 covers 14 residues. CDR3 sequence: CASALDSYAYEQYF. In DNA, the CDR3 is TGTGCCAGCGCCTTGGACAGTTACGCCTACGAGCAGTACTTC.

V usage is TRBV5-4 and J usage is TRBJ2-1, with a tentative D call TRBD2 (6 bases). The V end was cut by 4 bases, the J end by 7 bases, with 18 bases between. Germline V lookup: CDR1 SGHNT, CDR2 YYREEE (reference sequence). The CDR3 contains 15 residues. The CDR3 nucleotides read TGTGCCAGCAGCACGCCGGGACTCGGCCCAAATGAGCAGTTCTTC. Translating it yields CASSTPGLGPNEQFF.

This chain links TRBV9 with TRBJ2-2; D may be TRBD1 or TRBD2 (5 bases each). The CDR3 is 14 amino acids. The V end was cut by 4 bases, the J end by 7 bases, with 14 bases between. Germline lookup yields CDR1 SGDLS and CDR2 YYNGEE. The CDR3 nucleotides read TGTGCCAGCAGCTGGGACCCTACCAGCGGGGAGCTGTTTTTT. Protein product: CASSWDPTSGELFF.

This chain connects TRBV4-3 to TRBJ2-3; weak D call: TRBD2 (6 bases). The CDR3 consists of 15 residues. V lost 1 base, J lost 2 bases, and 10 bases lay in between. In germline, CDR1 is LGHNA, CDR2 YSLEER. The CDR3 nucleotides are TGCGCCAGCAGCCAAGTTGGCGGGAACACAGATACGCAGTATTTT. Amino acids: CASSQVGGNTDTQYF.

This chain uses TRBV15 with TRBJ2-5; D possibly corresponds to TRBD2 (6 bases). In germline, CDR1 is LNHNV, CDR2 YYDKDF (reference sequence). V was shortened by 0 bases and J by 11 bases, with 10 bases between the two germline ends. The length of the CDR3 is 12 residues. The CDR3 here is CATSREEGTQYF. CDR3 coding DNA: TGTGCCACCAGCAGAGAGGAGGGGACTCAGTACTTC.

This chain uses TRBV15 with TRBJ2-3, with D tentatively TRBD1 or TRBD2 (5 bases each). Germline V gene data show CDR1 as LNHNV and CDR2 as YYDKDF (reference sequence). This CDR3 has 16 amino acids. Trimming took 4 bases from V and 4 from J, leaving 18 bases between them. CDR3 amino acids: CATSTGGPGSPDTQYF. The CDR3 DNA follows: TGTGCCACCAGCACTGGCGGGCCAGGGTCCCCAGATACGCAGTATTTT.

The V gene is TRBV2, the J gene TRBJ2-7; TRBD1 matches at 9 bases. The CDR3 runs 13 residues. Germline V gene data show CDR1 as SNHLY and CDR2 as FYNNEI. V was clipped by 10 bases and J by 2 bases; unmatched bases: 6. The DNA for the CDR3 is TGTGCCATATCGGGACAGGGAGCCTACGAGCAGTACTTC. Protein sequence: CAISGQGAYEQYF.

The V and J genes are TRBV5-1 and TRBJ2-3; D is undetermined. Germline CDR1 reads SGHRS; CDR2 reads YFSETQ. Trimming shortened V by 1 base and J by 5 bases, and 11 bases separated the two germline ends. The CDR3 is 14 amino acids. The CDR3, as DNA: TGCGCCAGCAGCTTGAGTGGGCAGCAAGATACGCAGTATTTT. This gives the protein CASSLSGQQDTQYF.

J is TRBJ2-3 and V is TRBV9; 7 nucleotides match TRBD2. The V segment lost 5 bases and the J segment 11 bases; nucleotides outside the gene matches: 14. This CDR3 contains 14 residues. Germline V gene sequence: CDR1 SGDLS, CDR2 YYNGEE. CDR3 region: CASSDDLQAGRQYF. CDR3 nucleotide sequence: TGTGCCAGCAGTGACGACCTACAAGCGGGAAGGCAGTATTTT.

The CDR3 spells CASSLGLAGGVEQYF. The DNA for the CDR3 is TGTGCCAGCTCGCTGGGACTAGCGGGAGGGGTTGAGCAGTACTTC. The chain couples TRBV18 to TRBJ2-7; 16 positions match TRBD2. CDR3 size: 15 residues. The V and J ends lost 6 bases and 7 bases, in that order; junction bases with no gene match: 6. Germline V gene lookup returns CDR1 KGHSH and CDR2 LQKENI. The whole variable domain, filled in from reference TRBV18 and TRBJ2-7, reads NAGVMQNPRHLVRRRGQEARLRCSPMKGHSHVYWYRQLPEEGLKFMVYLQKENIIDESGMPKERFSAEFPKEGPSILRIQQVVRGDSAAYFCASSLGLAGGVEQYFGPGTRLTVT.

V gene TRBV2 combines with J gene TRBJ2-5, with TRBD1 matching over 8 bases. V lost 8 bases and J lost 0; bases outside the gene matches: 5. The CDR3 totals 14 residues. Per germline, CDR1 SNHLY and CDR2 FYNNEI. CDR3 sequence reads: CASDRDRYQETQYF. The DNA of the CDR3 is TGTGCCAGCGACCGGGACAGGTACCAAGAGACCCAGTACTTC.

The chain joins TRBV5-8 to TRBJ2-1; D could derive from TRBD1 or TRBD2 (5 bases each). Germline V gene sequence: CDR1 SGHTS, CDR2 YDEGEE. The CDR3 consists of 14 residues. The V end was cut by 4 bases, the J end by 5 bases, with 13 bases between. The CDR3 sequence is CASSPGRAHNEQFF. CDR3 DNA: TGTGCCAGCAGCCCGGGGCGGGCCCACAATGAGCAGTTCTTC.

The chain links TRBV5-4 to TRBJ2-7, with D possibly matching TRBD1 (6 bases). V lost 3 bases to trimming and J lost 2 bases, with 12 bases between them. This CDR3 is built from 14 residues. CDR1 is SGHNT and CDR2 is YYREEE in the germline V gene (reference sequence). This CDR3 is CASSYRDNPYEQYF. The CDR3 nucleotides are TGTGCCAGCAGCTACCGGGACAACCCCTACGAGCAGTACTTC. Together with reference TRBV5-4 and TRBJ2-7, the CDR3 gives the full variable domain: ETGVTQSPTHLIKTRGQQVTLRCSSQSGHNTVSWYQQALGQGPQFIFQYYREEENGRGNFPPRFSGLQFPNYSSELNVNALELDDSALYLCASSYRDNPYEQYFGPGTRLTVT.

V is TRBV28 and J is TRBJ1-5; no reliable D call. The germline V and J ends were trimmed by 6 bases and 11 bases, with 14 bases remaining between them. This CDR3 is built from 12 residues. From germline, CDR1 is MDHEN and CDR2 SYDVKM. The DNA of the CDR3 is TGTGCCAGCAGCCTGAACCTAGGAACCCAGCATTTT. Translated: CASSLNLGTQHF.

The genes are TRBV18 and TRBJ2-2, with D unclear. V was trimmed by 10 bases and J by 4 bases, leaving 13 bases between them. This CDR3 contains 13 residues. Germline CDR1 is KGHSH and CDR2 is LQKENI. The CDR3: CATPFMGTGELFF. CDR3 nucleotides: TGTGCCACCCCCTTTATGGGCACCGGGGAGCTGTTTTTT. The full variable domain, completed using reference TRBV18 and TRBJ2-2, is NAGVMQNPRHLVRRRGQEARLRCSPMKGHSHVYWYRQLPEEGLKFMVYLQKENIIDESGMPKERFSAEFPKEGPSILRIQQVVRGDSAAYFCATPFMGTGELFFGEGSRLTVL.

The chain links TRBV5-4 to TRBJ2-5; D is ambiguous. Trimming stripped 3 bases from V and 2 bases from J, with 11 bases between. Germline CDR1 reads SGHNT; CDR2 reads YYREEE (reference sequence). The CDR3 consists of 14 residues. The DNA for the CDR3 is TGTGCCAGCAGCTCGGAGACGGTTCAAGAGACCCAGTACTTC. As protein: CASSSETVQETQYF.

The rearrangement links TRBV7-2 to TRBJ2-2; no clear D gene. The V end lost 7 bases, the J end lost 0 bases, and 3 bases lay between the germline ends. The V gene's germline CDR1 is SGHTA and CDR2 FQGNSA. The CDR3 is 12 amino acids. The CDR3 spells CASTSNTGELFF. CDR3 in DNA: TGTGCCAGCACCTCGAACACCGGGGAGCTGTTTTTT. Filled out from reference TRBV7-2 and TRBJ2-2, the complete variable domain reads GAGVSQSPSNKVTEKGKDVELRCDPISGHTALYWYRQSLGQGLEFLIYFQGNSAPDKSGLPSDRFSAERTGGSVSTLTIQRTQQEDSAVYLCASTSNTGELFFGEGSRLTVL.

J is TRBJ1-2 and V is TRBV28, with a tentative D call TRBD1 (6 bases). The germline gives CDR1 MDHEN, CDR2 SYDVKM. V was pared by 6 bases and J by 7 bases, with 12 bases between. The CDR3 spans 12 residues. CDR3 bases: TGTGCCAGCAGCGTAAACAGGGTTGGCTACACCTTC. This encodes CASSVNRVGYTF.

J is TRBJ2-1 and V is TRBV4-1, with TRBD1 identical over 12 bases. Trimming took 3 bases from V and 9 from J; bases not matched to a gene: 12. The V gene's germline CDR1 is MGHRA and CDR2 YSYEKL. The CDR3 extends over 17 amino acids. The CDR3 DNA reads TGCGCCAGCAGCCAGGGAACGGGACAGGGGGCATACCCTGAGCAGTTCTTC. Translating gives CASSQGTGQGAYPEQFF.

The genes are TRBV7-2 and TRBJ2-1; D may be TRBD2 (5 bases). Trimming pared 5 bases from V and 2 bases from J, leaving 16 bases between. Looked up from germline, CDR1 is SGHTA and CDR2 is FQGNSA. The CDR3 sequence is 16 residues long. For the CDR3, the DNA is TGTGCCAGCAGCCGAGGCGGGTACCTAACCTACAATGAGCAGTTCTTC. Translated: CASSRGGYLTYNEQFF. The full variable domain, rest sourced from reference TRBV7-2 and TRBJ2-1, is GAGVSQSPSNKVTEKGKDVELRCDPISGHTALYWYRQSLGQGLEFLIYFQGNSAPDKSGLPSDRFSAERTGGSVSTLTIQRTQQEDSAVYLCASSRGGYLTYNEQFFGPGTRLTVL.

The gene calls are TRBV2 and TRBJ1-4; D is possibly TRBD1 (5 bases). Germline V gene lookup returns CDR1 SNHLY and CDR2 FYNNEI. V dropped 0 bases and J dropped 7 bases, with 15 bases sitting between them. The CDR3 length is 16 residues. CDR3 coding DNA: TGTGCCAGCAGTGAAGCGGGGGGGACGGTAGTTGAAAAACTGTTTTTT. Translated, it gives CASSEAGGTVVEKLFF.

As to this clone: The identical CDR3 is also encoded by other nucleotide sequences in the sample. V gene TRBV9 combines with J gene TRBJ2-3; no clear D gene. The CDR3 totals 13 residues. CDR1 SGDLS and CDR2 YYNGEE come from the germline V gene. Trimming stripped 0 bases from V and 3 bases from J, with 5 bases between. CDR3 in DNA: TGTGCCAGCAGCGTAGGCAGTACAGATACGCAGTATTTT. Protein: CASSVGSTDTQYF.

The chain has TRBV13 and TRBJ2-1; no reliable D call. This CDR3 is built from 12 residues. Germline V gene sequence: CDR1 PRHDT, CDR2 FYEKMQ (reference sequence). Trimming took off 10 bases at V and 7 bases at J, with 14 bases between the two ends. CDR3 coding DNA: TGTGCCACCTCCGGAGTTCGGAATGAGCAGTTCTTC. It yields the protein CATSGVRNEQFF.

V gene TRBV19 combines with J gene TRBJ2-3; 7 bases line up with TRBD2. V trimming: 2 bases; J trimming: 7 bases; junction bases outside the gene matches: 6. In germline, CDR1 is LNHDA, CDR2 SQIVND (reference sequence). The length of the CDR3 is 14 residues. The CDR3 sequence is CASSITARGNTQYF. CDR3 nucleotide sequence: TGTGCCAGTAGTATAACGGCGCGGGGGAATACGCAGTATTTT.

The V gene is TRBV5-4, the J gene TRBJ2-1; 9 bases agree with TRBD2. With V trimmed by 4 bases and J by 5 bases, 22 bases remained unmatched. This CDR3 spans 20 amino acids. The germline gives CDR1 SGHNT, CDR2 YYREEE (reference sequence). DNA for the CDR3: TGTGCCAGCAGCCATCATGGGAGGGGACTAGCTCCATCCTACGACAATGAGCAGTTCTTC. Protein: CASSHHGRGLAPSYDNEQFF.

The rearrangement links TRBV18 to TRBJ2-7, with TRBD2 matching 9 bases. V lost 0 bases and J lost 3; bases outside the gene matches: 3. Germline CDR1 is KGHSH and CDR2 is LQKENI. The length of the CDR3 is 15 residues. In DNA, the CDR3 is TGTGCCAGCTCACCACCGCTAGCGGGATACTACGAGCAGTACTTC. This codes for CASSPPLAGYYEQYF.

The chain combines TRBV18 with TRBJ1-1; TRBD1 agrees at 8 bases. The CDR3 length is 15 residues. The germline V gene encodes CDR1 KGHSH and CDR2 LQKENI. The junction had 9 bases not matched to a gene; V was cut back by 5 bases and J by 4 bases. The CDR3 region has the DNA TGTGCCAGCTCAATATTCCAGGACAGGGTCACTGAAGCTTTCTTT. Its translation: CASSIFQDRVTEAFF. Full variable domain (remainder filled in from reference TRBV18 and TRBJ1-1): NAGVMQNPRHLVRRRGQEARLRCSPMKGHSHVYWYRQLPEEGLKFMVYLQKENIIDESGMPKERFSAEFPKEGPSILRIQQVVRGDSAAYFCASSIFQDRVTEAFFGQGTRLTVV.

This chain uses TRBV6-5 with TRBJ2-2; perhaps TRBD2 as D (6 bases). V lost 7 bases, J lost 3 bases, and 12 bases lay in between. Germline CDR1 is MNHEY and CDR2 is SVGAGI. CDR3 size: 14 residues. The DNA of the CDR3 is TGTGCCAGCAACGAGTGGGGGGACACCGGGGAGCTGTTTTTT. Translation: CASNEWGDTGELFF.